These T cell receptor beta chains were read from a single sample in a study of breast tumors, draining lymph nodes, adjacent tissues. TCRdb re-derived calls from the multiplex PCR reads in MiXCR, one entry per CDR3 protein. The sample lists about 230,000 distinct CDR3 sequences, about 30% occurring once. The specimen was axillary lymph node tissue. The receptor set was obtained from a female donor with breast cancer. Some clones in this sample may be carry-over from other donors' samples. CDR3s include the opening cysteine and the closing phenylalanine or tryptophan. The order of the fields is D gene, J gene, V gene, clone size, CDR3 protein, CDR3 DNA. D genes are given only for firm matches. Clone size is shown for a subset of rows, as once, few, many or a class of expanded clone.

>-|TRBJ2-1|TRBV20-1|many
CSARDPSGRRHEQFF
TGCAGTGCTAGAGATCCGTCGGGACGTAGGCATGAGCAGTTCTTC
>-|TRBJ1-5|TRBV7-2|many
CASSLDSQPNQPQHF
TGTGCCAGCAGCTTAGACAGCCAACCCAATCAGCCCCAGCATTTT
>TRBD1|TRBJ2-5|TRBV5-1|-
CASSLHGQGHETQYF
TGCGCCAGCAGCCTTCACGGACAGGGACACGAGACCCAGTACTTC
>-|TRBJ2-1|TRBV11-3|many
CASSWEFGRAQFF
TGTGCCAGCAGCTGGGAGTTTGGCCGGGCGCAGTTCTTC
>TRBD2|TRBJ2-5|TRBV19|many
CASSVPRTSGMQETQSF
TGTGCCAGTAGTGTGCCGAGGACTAGCGGGATGCAAGAGACCCAGTCCTTC
>TRBD1|TRBJ2-1|TRBV20-1|-
CSAPGQVNEQFF
TGCAGTGCACCGGGACAGGTCAATGAGCAGTTCTTC
>TRBD2|TRBJ2-5|TRBV19|many
CASSTSGTTQETQYF
TGTGCCAGTAGTACTAGCGGGACTACCCAAGAGACCCAGTACTTC
>-|TRBJ2-1|TRBV5-1|many
CASSFQGSSYNEQFF
TGCGCCAGCAGCTTTCAGGGGAGCTCCTACAATGAGCAGTTCTTC
>TRBD1|TRBJ1-5|TRBV19|many
CASSPGQGRGQPQHF
TGTGCCAGTAGTCCCGGACAGGGTAGGGGTCAGCCCCAGCATTTT
>TRBD1|TRBJ1-4|TRBV20-1|few
CSVGTGFGEKLFF
TGCAGCGTTGGGACAGGGTTTGGTGAAAAACTGTTTTTT
>-|TRBJ1-5|TRBV18|many
CASSPQSVSNQPQHF
TGTGCCAGCTCACCACAGTCAGTTAGCAATCAGCCCCAGCATTTT
>-|TRBJ2-3|TRBV29-1|-
CSATLSTDTQYF
TGCAGCGCCACACTTAGCACAGATACGCAGTATTTT
>TRBD1|TRBJ2-3|TRBV7-9|many
CASSRVDRGDTDTQYF
TGTGCCAGCAGCCGCGTGGACAGGGGAGACACAGATACGCAGTATTTT